This T cell receptor beta chain originates from a study of blood T cell repertoires in COVID-19. Looking at the study overall: Some COVID-19 samples were acute and others convalescent; all came from the United States, Italy and Spain. From T cells, B-cell-depleted T cells, or PBMCs came the material, which was cDNA or gDNA.

Source study methods: Estimation of nucleated cell counts was performed using reference gene primer amplification. TCRdb's table, derived via immunoSEQ multiplex PCR, lists solely in-frame clones and lacks some. That table furnishes V, J and clone size, whereas the DNA furnished D and trimming. The repertoire holds almost 200,000 clones, with about 85% as singletons. Of note for this clone: This CDR3 is also generated by other DNA sequences in the sample.

One Seattle source followed patients from active infection through their disease course. CDR1 KGHSH and CDR2 LQKENI come from the germline V gene. Trimming took 5 bases from V and 0 from J, leaving 7 bases between them. The CDR3 runs 13 residues. The sample consisted of peripheral blood. The chain is built from TRBV18 and TRBJ1-1; weak D call: TRBD1 (6 bases). This clonotype was obtained from a man aged 60 to 69 with COVID-19, enrolled during active disease. The CDR3 sequence is CASSGQMNTEAFF. CDR3 in DNA: TGTGCCAGCTCAGGACAGATGAACACTGAAGCTTTCTTT.